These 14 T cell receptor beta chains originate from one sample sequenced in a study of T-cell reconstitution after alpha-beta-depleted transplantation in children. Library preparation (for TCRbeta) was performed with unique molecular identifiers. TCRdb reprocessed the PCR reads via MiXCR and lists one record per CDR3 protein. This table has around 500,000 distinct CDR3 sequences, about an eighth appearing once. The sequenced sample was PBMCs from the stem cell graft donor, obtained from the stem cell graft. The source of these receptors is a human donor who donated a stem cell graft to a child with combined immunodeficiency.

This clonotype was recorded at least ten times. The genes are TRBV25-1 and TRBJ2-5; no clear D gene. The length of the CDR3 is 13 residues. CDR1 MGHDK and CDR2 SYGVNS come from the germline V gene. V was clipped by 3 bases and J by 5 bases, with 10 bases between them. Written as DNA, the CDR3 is TGTGCCAGCAGTGATAGTGGCCGGGAGACCCAGTACTTC. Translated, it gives CASSDSGRETQYF. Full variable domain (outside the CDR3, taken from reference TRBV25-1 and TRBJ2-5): EADIYQTPRYLVIGTGKKITLECSQTMGHDKMYWYQQDPGMELHLIHYSYGVNSTEKGDLSSESTVSRIRTEHFPLTLESARPSHTSQYLCASSDSGRETQYFGPGTRLLVL.

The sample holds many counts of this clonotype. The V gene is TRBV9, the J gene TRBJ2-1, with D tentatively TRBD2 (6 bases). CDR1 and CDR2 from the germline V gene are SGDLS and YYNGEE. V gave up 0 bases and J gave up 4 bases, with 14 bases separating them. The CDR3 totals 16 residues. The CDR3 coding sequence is TGTGCCAGCAGCGTAGATTATAGCGGAGAATACAATGAGCAGTTCTTC. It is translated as CASSVDYSGEYNEQFF.

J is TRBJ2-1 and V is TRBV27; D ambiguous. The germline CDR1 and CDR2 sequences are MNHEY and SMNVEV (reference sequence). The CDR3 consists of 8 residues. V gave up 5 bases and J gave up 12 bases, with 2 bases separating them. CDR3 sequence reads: CASSRQFF. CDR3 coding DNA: TGTGCCAGCAGTCGGCAGTTCTTC.

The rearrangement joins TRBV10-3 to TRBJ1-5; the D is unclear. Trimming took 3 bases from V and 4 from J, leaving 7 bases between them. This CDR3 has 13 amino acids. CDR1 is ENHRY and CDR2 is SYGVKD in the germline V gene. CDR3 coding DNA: TGTGCCATCAGTGATCAGAGAAATCAGCCCCAGCATTTT. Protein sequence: CAISDQRNQPQHF.

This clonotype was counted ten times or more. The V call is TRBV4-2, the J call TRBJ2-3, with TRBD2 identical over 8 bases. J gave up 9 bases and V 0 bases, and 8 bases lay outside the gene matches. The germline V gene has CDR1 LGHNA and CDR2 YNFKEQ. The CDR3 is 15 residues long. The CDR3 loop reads CASSQEDSGAYTQYF. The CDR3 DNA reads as TGTGCCAGCAGCCAAGAGGATAGCGGGGCATACACGCAGTATTTT.

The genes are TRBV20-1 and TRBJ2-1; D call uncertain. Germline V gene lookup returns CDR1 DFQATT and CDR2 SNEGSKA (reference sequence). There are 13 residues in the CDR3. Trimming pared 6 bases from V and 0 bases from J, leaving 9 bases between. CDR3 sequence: CSAPRSSYNEQFF. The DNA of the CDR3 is TGCAGTGCCCCCAGGAGCTCCTACAATGAGCAGTTCTTC.

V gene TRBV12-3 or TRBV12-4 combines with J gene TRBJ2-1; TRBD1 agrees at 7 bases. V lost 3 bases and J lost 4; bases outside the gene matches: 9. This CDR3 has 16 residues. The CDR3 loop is CASSLRGLFLYNEQFF. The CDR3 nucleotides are TGTGCCAGCAGTTTGAGGGGGCTATTCTTGTACAATGAGCAGTTCTTC.

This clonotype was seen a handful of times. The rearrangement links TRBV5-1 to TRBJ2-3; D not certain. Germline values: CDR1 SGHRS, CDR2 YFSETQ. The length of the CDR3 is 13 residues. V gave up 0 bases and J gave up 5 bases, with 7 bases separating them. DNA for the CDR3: TGCGCCAGCAGCTTGGCCATAAGAGATACGCAGTATTTT. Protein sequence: CASSLAIRDTQYF. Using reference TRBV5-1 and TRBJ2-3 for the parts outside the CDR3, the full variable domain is KAGVTQTPRYLIKTRGQQVTLSCSPISGHRSVSWYQQTPGQGLQFLFEYFSETQRNKGNFPGRFSGRQFSNSRSEMNVSTLELGDSALYLCASSLAIRDTQYFGPGTRLTVL.

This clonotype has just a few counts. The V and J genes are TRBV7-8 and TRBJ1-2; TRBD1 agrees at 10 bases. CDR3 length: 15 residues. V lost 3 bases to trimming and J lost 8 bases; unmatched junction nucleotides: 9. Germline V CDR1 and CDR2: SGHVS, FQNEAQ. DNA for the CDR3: TGTGCCAGCAGCTTGACCGGGACAGGGGTAGTAGGCTACACCTTC. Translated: CASSLTGTGVVGYTF.

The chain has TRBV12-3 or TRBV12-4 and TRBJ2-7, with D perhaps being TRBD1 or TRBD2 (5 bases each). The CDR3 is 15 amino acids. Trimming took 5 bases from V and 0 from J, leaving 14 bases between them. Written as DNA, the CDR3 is TGTGCCAGCAGTGCGCCAGGGAGACCCTCCTACGAGCAGTACTTC. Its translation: CASSAPGRPSYEQYF.

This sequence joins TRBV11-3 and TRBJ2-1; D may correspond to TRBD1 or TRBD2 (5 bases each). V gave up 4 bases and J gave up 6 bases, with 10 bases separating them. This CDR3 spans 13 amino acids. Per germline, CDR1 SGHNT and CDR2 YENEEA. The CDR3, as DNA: TGTGCCAGCAGCTACGGGACGGGCAATGAGCAGTTCTTC. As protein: CASSYGTGNEQFF.

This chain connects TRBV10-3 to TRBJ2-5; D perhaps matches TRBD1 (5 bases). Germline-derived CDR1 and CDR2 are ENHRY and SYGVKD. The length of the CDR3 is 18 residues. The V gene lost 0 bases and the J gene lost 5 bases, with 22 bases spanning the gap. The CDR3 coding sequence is TGTGCCATCAGTGAGTCTTGGCCTGTAGGGGCTCCACGCGAGACCCAGTACTTC. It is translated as CAISESWPVGAPRETQYF.

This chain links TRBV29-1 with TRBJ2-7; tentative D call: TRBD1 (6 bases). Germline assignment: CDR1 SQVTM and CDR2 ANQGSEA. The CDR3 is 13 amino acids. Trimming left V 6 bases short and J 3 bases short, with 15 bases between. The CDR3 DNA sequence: TGCAGCGTCCACGAGCCAGGGGACTACGAGCAGTACTTC. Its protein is CSVHEPGDYEQYF.

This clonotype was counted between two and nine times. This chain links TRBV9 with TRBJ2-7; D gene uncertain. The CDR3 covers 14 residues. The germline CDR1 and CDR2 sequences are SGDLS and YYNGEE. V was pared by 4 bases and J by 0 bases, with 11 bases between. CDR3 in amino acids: CASSPGRSSYEQYF. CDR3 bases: TGTGCCAGCAGCCCCGGGCGAAGCTCCTACGAGCAGTACTTC.